These T cell receptor beta chains were read from a single sample in a study of tumor and adjacent non-tumor tissue in lung cancer. TCRdb processed the multiplex PCR reads anew with MiXCR; each CDR3 protein has one entry. The data show just over 200,000 distinct CDR3 sequences, over 55% seen once. The source material was lung tumor tissue. The origin of the receptors is a man aged 60 to 75 with non-small cell lung cancer. Each CDR3 is given with its conserved first and last residue. D genes are given only for firm matches. Where a row states a size, it is once, few, many or the class of an expanded clone; other rows omit it.

j_call clone_size v_call d_call cdr3_aa cdr3_nt
TRBJ2-7 - TRBV5-4 - CASGLAGTVSYEQYF TGTGCCAGCGGCTTGGCCGGTACGGTCTCCTACGAGCAATACTTC
TRBJ2-3 once TRBV11-1 TRBD2 CASSRGLAGWMTRDTQYF TGTGCCAGCAGCCGAGGACTAGCGGGGTGGATGACGAGAGATACACAGTATTTT
TRBJ1-1 many TRBV11-3 - CASSFGGAFEAFF TGTGCCAGCAGCTTCGGTGGGGCATTTGAAGCTTTCTTT
TRBJ2-7 - TRBV4-2 TRBD2 CANSPSVTSGRATYEQYF TGTGCCAACAGCCCTTCCGTGACCAGCGGGAGGGCCACCTACGAGCAGTACTTC
TRBJ2-3 many TRBV4-3 TRBD2 CASSELAGGLDTQYF TGCGCCAGCAGCGAACTAGCGGGAGGGTTAGATACGCAGTATTTT
TRBJ1-5 once TRBV20-1 TRBD1 CSARTGDQPEHF TGCAGTGCTAGGACAGGGGATCAGCCCGAGCATTTT
TRBJ2-2 - TRBV6-4 - CATAGGRNTGELFF TGTGCCACCGCCGGGGGGCGCAACACCGGGGAGCTGTTTTTT
TRBJ2-7 few TRBV6-1 TRBD2 CASSEAPGGYEQYF TGTGCCAGCAGTGAAGCGCCGGGGGGATACGAGCAGTACTTC
TRBJ1-1 - TRBV5-1 TRBD1 CASNSQGITEAFF TGCGCCAGCAACTCACAGGGGATCACTGAAGCTTTCTTT
TRBJ2-3 - TRBV6-1 - CVSSPKGVRADTQYF TGTGTCAGCAGTCCTAAAGGGGTTCGGGCTGATACGCAGTATTTT
TRBJ2-7 - TRBV4-3 - CTSCQQGTYEQYF TGCACCAGCTGCCAGCAGGGAACCTACGAGCAGTACTTC
TRBJ2-7 - TRBV28 - CASSFGIGYEQYF TGTGCCAGCAGTTTCGGGATCGGGTACGAGCAGTACTTC
TRBJ1-6 many TRBV20-1 - CSAREGHRSYNSPLHF TGCAGTGCTAGAGAGGGTCACAGGTCTTATAATTCACCCCTCCACTTT
TRBJ2-3 - TRBV6-5 TRBD1 CASRKGATDTDTQYF TGTGCCAGCAGGAAGGGGGCTACCGACACAGATACGCAGTATTTT
TRBJ1-1 - TRBV20-1 TRBD1 CSVTQTGGANIEAFF TGCAGTGTTACCCAGACAGGGGGCGCAAATATTGAAGCTTTCTTT
TRBJ2-1 many TRBV6-1 - CASSGQANNEQFF TGTGCCAGCAGTGGGCAGGCTAACAATGAGCAGTTCTTC
TRBJ2-6 - TRBV11-2 - CAGSSISGGNVLTF TGTGCCGGCAGTTCTATCTCTGGGGGCAACGTTCTGACTTTC
TRBJ2-3 - TRBV20-1 - CSAALGGKTDTQYF TGCAGTGCTGCACTAGGGGGGAAGACAGATACGCAGTATTTT
TRBJ1-6 - TRBV11-2 TRBD1 CVSRLETGGFSPHHF TGTGTCAGCAGGTTAGAAACAGGGGGCTTTTCACCCCACCACTTT
TRBJ2-7 - TRBV12-3/TRBV12-4 TRBD1 CASTLTGVYEQNF TGTGCCAGCACCCTGACAGGGGTCTACGAGCAGAACTTC
TRBJ2-7 - TRBV20-1 TRBD2 CSAPLAGWLGEQYF TGCAGTGCGCCACTAGCGGGATGGCTGGGTGAGCAGTACTTC
TRBJ2-5 few TRBV6-5 TRBD1 CASSYRTGAGETQYF TGTGCCAGCAGTTACAGGACAGGGGCTGGAGAGACCCAGTACTTC
TRBJ2-3 few TRBV20-1 TRBD1 CSATTGEYTQYF TGCAGTGCAACTACAGGGGAATATACGCAGTATTTT
TRBJ2-1 - TRBV6-2/TRBV6-3 TRBD2 CASRALAGGWYNEQFF TGTGCCAGCAGGGCGCTAGCGGGAGGGTGGTACAATGAGCAGTTCTTC
TRBJ2-1 - TRBV30 - CAWSAPWAEYIEQFF TGTGCCTGGAGTGCTCCCTGGGCGGAGTACATTGAGCAGTTCTTC
TRBJ2-3 - TRBV6-1 - CASSEQLFSTDTQYF TGTGCCAGCAGTGAACAGCTATTTAGCACAGATACGCAGTATTTT
TRBJ2-5 - TRBV29-1 TRBD2 CSVQRWNLGTRGTGGIETQYF TGCAGCGTACAAAGGTGGAATTTAGGGACTAGAGGGACTGGGGGGATAGAGACCCAGTACTTC
TRBJ2-7 - TRBV29-1 - CSVHGVQEPYEQYF TGCAGCGTGCATGGGGTTCAGGAGCCCTACGAGCAGTACTTC
TRBJ2-5 once TRBV12-3/TRBV12-4 - CASSLEGVGWTHYF TGTGCCAGCAGTTTAGAGGGGGTAGGGTGGACCCATTACTTC
TRBJ1-6 few TRBV6-1 - CASSVQVGDKPLHF TGTGCCAGCAGTGTCCAGGTGGGGGACAAACCCCTCCACTTT
TRBJ1-1 - TRBV5-8 - CASSRDGGGTEAFF TGTGCCAGCAGCCGGGACGGGGGTGGCACAGAAGCTTTCTTT
TRBJ2-7 - TRBV9 - CASCVGIEHYEQYF TGTGCCAGCTGCGTAGGGATTGAACACTACGAGCAGTACTTC
TRBJ2-5 - TRBV4-2 - CASSQETYGAETQYF TGTGCCAGCAGCCAAGAGACGTATGGGGCAGAGACCCAGTACTTC
TRBJ2-3 - TRBV20-1 - CSARDRPRRSGSADTQYF TGCAGTGCTAGAGATCGGCCGAGGCGGAGCGGGTCGGCAGATACGCAGTATTTT
TRBJ1-4 - TRBV7-8 - CASNIAADF TGTGCCAGCAACATAGCGGCGGATTTT
TRBJ2-1 few TRBV20-1 TRBD2 CSARGDYPSYNEQFF TGCAGTGCTAGGGGGGACTACCCCTCCTACAATGAGCAGTTCTTC
TRBJ1-1 - TRBV12-3/TRBV12-4 TRBD1 CASDRAARGEAVF TGTGCCAGCGACAGGGCGGCACGAGGAGAAGCTGTCTTT
TRBJ1-6 - TRBV5-1 - CASSWSTGRRSPLHF TGCGCCAGCAGCTGGTCGACAGGAAGGCGCTCACCCCTCCACTTT
TRBJ2-2 - TRBV7-8 TRBD2 CANRKKGLVNTGELFF TGTGCCAACCGAAAGAAAGGACTAGTCAACACCGGGGAGCTGTTTTTT
TRBJ1-4 - TRBV12-3/TRBV12-4 TRBD1 CASTHRGANEKLYF TGTGCCAGCACCCACAGGGGGGCTAATGAAAAACTGTATTTT
TRBJ2-6 - TRBV5-4 - CAISPTSGANVLTF TGTGCCATTAGCCCCACCTCTGGGGCCAACGTCCTGACTTTC
TRBJ1-2 many TRBV24-1 - CATWGLTRNLANYGYTF TGTGCCACCTGGGGACTGACCAGGAATCTAGCTAACTATGGCTACACCTTC
TRBJ1-3 - TRBV6-5 - CASGYRIGTGNTIYF TGTGCCAGCGGTTACCGGATAGGGACTGGAAACACCATATATTTT
TRBJ2-3 - TRBV6-6 - CASSFSKGYSNQPQYF TGTGCCAGCAGTTTCTCGAAGGGATATAGCAATCAGCCCCAGTATTTT
TRBJ2-7 - TRBV4-1 TRBD2 CASGQVFRTSGSSRSYEQYF TGCGCCAGCGGCCAAGTTTTTCGAACTAGCGGGAGCTCACGCTCCTACGAGCAGTACTTC